This T cell receptor (beta chain) was captured in a study of tumor-infiltrating lymphocytes in oesophageal squamous cell carcinoma. TCRdb re-called the PCR reads through MiXCR, storing one row per CDR3 protein. The sample contains 15,000 to 20,000 distinct CDR3 sequences, around 50% of which appear only once. The CDR3 length is 16 residues. CDR1 is KGHDR, CDR2 SFDVKD, per germline. The source material was esophageal tumor tissue. The chain carries TRBV24-1 and TRBJ2-1, with no clear D. The J call is uncertain, as TRBJ2-7 better fits the DNA end. This sequence originates from a male donor with esophageal squamous cell carcinoma. The CDR3: CATSDGSESNLYEQYF. CDR3 DNA: TGTGCCACCAGTGATGGGTCCGAGTCGAACCTCTACGAGCAGTACTTC.